One sample yielded the 31 T cell receptor beta chains listed below, sequenced in a study of blood T cell repertoires in COVID-19. Using immunoSEQ multiplex PCR, the repertoire was profiled, and TCRdb retains in-frame clones only, with some absent. Of about 93,000 clones in the sample, under 90% were seen once. Input material: peripheral blood. The receptor source for this set is a human donor with active COVID-19. The donor label of this sample is uncertain.

The V and J genes are TRBV28 and TRBJ1-5; tentative D call: TRBD1 (6 bases). CDR1 is MDHEN, CDR2 SYDVKM, per germline. This CDR3 comprises 16 residues. V was trimmed by 1 base and J by 2 bases, leaving 12 bases between them. The CDR3 is CASSLLNSGGNQPQHF. The CDR3 DNA follows: TGTGCCAGCAGTTTATTGAACTCAGGGGGCAATCAGCCCCAGCATTTT.

In regard to this clone: Distinct nucleotide sequences in the sample also encode this CDR3. This chain links TRBV9 with TRBJ1-6, with D hard to call. Deletions cut 0 bases from V and 0 bases from J, with 7 bases between. The CDR3 covers 16 residues. Germline-derived CDR1 and CDR2 are SGDLS and YYNGEE. CDR3 residues: CASSVGGSSYNSPLHF. CDR3 nucleotides: TGTGCCAGCAGCGTAGGAGGGAGCTCCTATAATTCACCCCTCCACTTT.

A single count supports this clone. The rearrangement links TRBV6-5 to TRBJ1-6; 7 nucleotides align to TRBD1. After removal of 4 bases from V and 9 bases from J, the junction contained 12 bases not matched to a gene. The CDR3 length is 16 residues. CDR1 and CDR2 (germline): MNHEY, SVGAGI. The CDR3 loop is CASSFEGALRISPLHF. The CDR3 DNA is TGTGCCAGCAGTTTTGAGGGGGCTTTGAGAATTTCACCCCTCCACTTT.

V gene TRBV6-2 or TRBV6-3 combines with J gene TRBJ2-2; the D gene is possibly TRBD1 (5 bases). This CDR3 contains 15 residues. The V end lost 2 bases, the J end lost 4 bases, and 11 bases lay between the germline ends. Germline V gives CDR1 MNHEY, CDR2 SVGEGT. As DNA, the CDR3 is TGTGCCAGCAGTTACAGGGGCAGTTCCACCGGGGAGCTGTTTTTT. Amino acid sequence: CASSYRGSSTGELFF.

CDR3 in amino acids: CASSVTGSEAFF. The CDR3 region has the DNA TGTGCCAGCAGCGTTACAGGTTCTGAAGCTTTCTTT. The rearrangement uses TRBV2 and TRBJ1-1; tentative D call: TRBD1 (5 bases). CDR3 length equals 12 residues. Germline V gives CDR1 SNHLY, CDR2 FYNNEI. The V and J ends lost 6 bases and 6 bases respectively, with 11 bases between them.

V usage is TRBV9 and J usage is TRBJ2-3; no firm D call. In germline, CDR1 is SGDLS, CDR2 YYNGEE. This CDR3 is built from 15 residues. Trimming pared 0 bases from V and 4 bases from J, leaving 12 bases between. The CDR3 reads CASSVEVARPDTQYF. The CDR3 DNA reads as TGTGCCAGCAGCGTAGAAGTAGCACGGCCAGATACGCAGTATTTT.

The CDR3 sequence: CASSYGAPNQPQHF. CDR3 sequence (DNA): TGTGCCAGCAGTTACGGGGCCCCCAATCAGCCCCAGCATTTT. This sequence joins TRBV6-6 and TRBJ1-5, with a tentative D call TRBD1 (5 bases). CDR3 length equals 14 residues. Trimming took 2 bases from V and 3 from J, leaving 8 bases between them. The germline V gene has CDR1 MNHNY and CDR2 SVGAGI (reference sequence).

The chain joins TRBV28 to TRBJ1-2; the D gene is possibly TRBD1 (5 bases). The germline CDR1 and CDR2 sequences are MDHEN and SYDVKM. The ends were cut back, 1 base at V and 6 bases at J, with 9 bases in the middle. The CDR3 spans 13 residues. This CDR3 reads CASSLYGHDGYTF. The CDR3 nucleotides read TGTGCCAGCAGTTTATACGGACACGATGGCTACACCTTC.

The sample holds a few counts of this clone. This CDR3 is also generated by other DNA sequences in the sample. V and J are TRBV5-1 and TRBJ1-3; D remains ambiguous. Trimming removed 0 bases at V and 2 bases at J, with 6 bases between. The germline CDR1 and CDR2 sequences are SGHRS and YFSETQ. The CDR3 totals 14 residues. The CDR3 DNA reads as TGCGCCAGCAGCTTGGCTACAGCTGGAAACACCATATATTTT. It translates to CASSLATAGNTIYF.

The J gene is TRBJ1-5, the V gene TRBV27; TRBD1 agrees at 8 bases. Germline V gene data show CDR1 as MNHEY and CDR2 as SMNVEV (reference sequence). The CDR3 has 14 residues. The V segment lost 5 bases and the J segment 4 bases; nucleotides outside the gene matches: 4. CDR3 protein: CASSLRGRNQPQHF. CDR3 nucleotide sequence: TGTGCCAGCAGTCTCAGGGGGCGTAATCAGCCCCAGCATTTT.

In this sample, this clone turned up a few times. The chain is built from TRBV4-2 and TRBJ2-2, with TRBD1 as a possible D gene (6 bases). This CDR3 comprises 17 residues. Looked up from germline, CDR1 is LGHNA and CDR2 is YNFKEQ. The V end was cut by 4 bases, the J end by 0 bases, with 15 bases between. As DNA, the CDR3 is TGTGCCAGCAGCCCCGCCGTGGGGGCCACGAACACCGGGGAGCTGTTTTTT. It yields the protein CASSPAVGATNTGELFF.

This chain uses TRBV5-1 with TRBJ1-2, with D tentatively TRBD1 (6 bases). The CDR3 is 15 amino acids. Between the trimmed V and J ends, which lost 2 bases and 3 bases, there was a span of 14 bases. In germline, CDR1 is SGHRS, CDR2 YFSETQ. CDR3 amino acids: CASSFGTFGDYGYTF. The CDR3 DNA follows: TGCGCCAGCAGCTTCGGGACATTCGGTGACTATGGCTACACCTTC.

Of note for this clone: The sample has other DNA sequences that encode this CDR3 too. The chain couples TRBV7-2 to TRBJ2-1, with TRBD1 matching over 11 bases. V was clipped by 6 bases and J by 7 bases; unmatched bases: 8. The CDR3 contains 15 residues. The germline CDR1 and CDR2 sequences are SGHTA and FQGNSA. CDR3 bases: TGTGCCAGCAGTTGGGGACAGGGGGATAGGAATGAGCAGTTCTTC. It codes for CASSWGQGDRNEQFF.

The chain employs TRBV2 and TRBJ1-2; a weak D match, TRBD1 (6 bases). Trimming left V 5 bases short and J 4 bases short, with 17 bases between. Germline V lookup: CDR1 SNHLY, CDR2 FYNNEI. There are 15 residues in the CDR3. CDR3 coding DNA: TGTGCCAGCAGTATACAGGGTGGGTCTATCTATGGCTACACCTTC. Translated: CASSIQGGSIYGYTF.

The genes are TRBV9 and TRBJ2-7; tentatively, D is TRBD2 (6 bases). The germline V gene has CDR1 SGDLS and CDR2 YYNGEE. This CDR3 has 15 amino acids. Trimming removed 0 bases at V and 2 bases at J, with 12 bases between. CDR3 sequence reads: CASSVAAGRTYEQYF. In nucleotides, the CDR3 is TGTGCCAGCAGCGTAGCGGCGGGGAGGACCTACGAGCAGTACTTC.

The CDR3 protein is CASSPGTGREQYF. The DNA for the CDR3 is TGTGCCAGCTCACCTGGAACAGGGCGCGAGCAGTACTTC. V usage is TRBV18 and J usage is TRBJ2-7, with a possible D match to TRBD1 (6 bases). V was cut by 3 bases and J by 6 bases, with 12 bases left in between. This CDR3 has 13 residues. Germline V gene sequence: CDR1 KGHSH, CDR2 LQKENI.

The J gene is TRBJ2-5, the V gene TRBV2, with D tentatively TRBD1 (6 bases). Trimming stripped 7 bases from V and 2 bases from J, with 8 bases between. The CDR3 loop spans 12 amino acids. Germline V gene data show CDR1 as SNHLY and CDR2 as FYNNEI. The CDR3 DNA follows: TGTGCCAGCATGAGGGGGCAAGAGACCCAGTACTTC. Translating gives CASMRGQETQYF.

The chain is built from TRBV5-1 and TRBJ1-1; TRBD1 matches 7 bases. Germline V gene lookup returns CDR1 SGHRS and CDR2 YFSETQ. With 1 base clipped from V and 1 base from J, the junction kept 4 bases outside the gene matches. This CDR3 is 15 amino acids long. CDR3 residues: CASSLYGTENTEAFF. The CDR3 bases are TGCGCCAGCAGCTTGTATGGGACAGAGAACACTGAAGCTTTCTTT. Full variable domain (outside the CDR3, taken from reference TRBV5-1 and TRBJ1-1): KAGVTQTPRYLIKTRGQQVTLSCSPISGHRSVSWYQQTPGQGLQFLFEYFSETQRNKGNFPGRFSGRQFSNSRSEMNVSTLELGDSALYLCASSLYGTENTEAFFGQGTRLTVV.

The rearrangement uses TRBV5-6 and TRBJ1-2; 9 bases match TRBD1. The trim removed 0 bases at V and 8 bases at J, leaving 14 bases unmatched. The CDR3 runs 17 residues. CDR1 and CDR2 (germline): SGHDT, YYEEEE. The CDR3 bases are TGTGCCAGCAGCTTGGTAAATACGGGACAGGGATCCCAGGGCTACACCTTC. It yields the protein CASSLVNTGQGSQGYTF.

This clone was recorded once. The chain links TRBV9 to TRBJ2-1; 12 bases fit TRBD2. The V gene's germline CDR1 is SGDLS and CDR2 YYNGEE. Unmatched junction bases numbered 3, after V lost 3 bases and J lost 8 bases. The CDR3 covers 14 residues. DNA for the CDR3: TGTGCCAGCAGCGCTAGCGGGGGGGCCGATGAGCAGTTCTTC. It encodes CASSASGGADEQFF.

The genes are TRBV28 and TRBJ2-1; the match to TRBD2 covers 12 bases. With V trimmed by 6 bases and J by 3 bases, 9 bases remained unmatched. The CDR3 consists of 17 residues. Germline CDR1 and CDR2: MDHEN and SYDVKM. The CDR3 sequence: CASRWTSGALIYNEQFF. The CDR3 DNA follows: TGTGCCAGCAGATGGACTAGCGGGGCCCTAATCTACAATGAGCAGTTCTTC.

This clone was observed once. The CDR3: CASRLGTGTPNQPQHF. The CDR3 bases are TGTGCCAGTAGGCTGGGAACTGGGACTCCCAATCAGCCCCAGCATTTT. V is TRBV19 and J is TRBJ1-5, with D perhaps TRBD1 (5 bases). V lost 6 bases to trimming and J lost 3 bases, with 18 bases between them. Germline CDR1 LNHDA, CDR2 SQIVND (reference sequence). The CDR3 extends over 16 amino acids. Together with reference TRBV19 and TRBJ1-5, the CDR3 gives the full variable domain: DGGITQSPKYLFRKEGQNVTLSCEQNLNHDAMYWYRQDPGQGLRLIYYSQIVNDFQKGDIAEGYSVSREKKESFPLTVTSAQKNPTAFYLCASRLGTGTPNQPQHFGDGTRLSIL.

The chain employs TRBV7-2 and TRBJ1-2, with TRBD1 identical over 7 bases. Unmatched junction bases numbered 10, after V lost 1 base and J lost 14 bases. The CDR3 contains 13 residues. Germline lookup yields CDR1 SGHTA and CDR2 FQGNSA. The CDR3 DNA is TGTGCCAGCAGCTTAGGAGGACAGGATGTGAAAACCTTC. Protein product: CASSLGGQDVKTF.

The rearrangement joins TRBV4-3 to TRBJ2-7; TRBD2 agrees at 9 bases. Germline lookup yields CDR1 LGHNA and CDR2 YSLEER. The CDR3 loop spans 16 amino acids. Trimming cost V 2 bases and J 7 bases; bases outside gene matches: 12. CDR3 in amino acids: CASSQLQGTSRREQYF. The CDR3 DNA sequence: TGCGCCAGCAGCCAACTTCAAGGGACTAGCCGTCGGGAGCAGTACTTC.

This rearrangement joins TRBV5-6 to TRBJ2-5, with a tentative D call TRBD2 (6 bases). CDR3 length: 15 residues. Germline V gene lookup returns CDR1 SGHDT and CDR2 YYEEEE. The V end was cut by 6 bases, the J end by 0 bases, with 15 bases between. The CDR3 DNA is TGTGCCAGCATCTTTAGCGGCCCTCACCAAGAGACCCAGTACTTC. Its translation: CASIFSGPHQETQYF. The full variable domain, in which reference TRBV5-6 and TRBJ2-5 provide the parts outside the CDR3, is DAGVTQSPTHLIKTRGQQVTLRCSPKSGHDTVSWYQQALGQGPQFIFQYYEEEERQRGNFPDRFSGHQFPNYSSELNVNALLLGDSALYLCASIFSGPHQETQYFGPGTRLLVL.

J is TRBJ1-4 and V is TRBV6-2 or TRBV6-3; D uncertain. The CDR3 spans 14 residues. The V and J ends lost 4 bases and 3 bases respectively, with 9 bases between them. The germline V gene encodes CDR1 MNHEY and CDR2 SVGEGT. CDR3 sequence reads: CASSSTTANEKLFF. CDR3 coding DNA: TGTGCCAGCAGTTCGACAACAGCTAATGAAAAACTGTTTTTT.

The chain carries TRBV6-6 and TRBJ1-5; D gene uncertain. Trimming removed 5 bases at V and 9 bases at J, with 17 bases between. The CDR3 runs 14 residues. The germline CDR1 and CDR2 sequences are MNHNY and SVGAGI (reference sequence). CDR3 residues: CASSPPGGLRPQHF. DNA for the CDR3: TGTGCCAGCAGTCCCCCCGGCGGGCTTCGGCCCCAGCATTTT.

V is TRBV4-3 and J is TRBJ1-4, with a possible D match to TRBD1 (6 bases). Trimming left V 4 bases short and J 8 bases short, with 17 bases between. The CDR3 is 15 residues long. CDR1 is LGHNA and CDR2 is YSLEER in the germline V gene. Written as DNA, the CDR3 is TGCGCCAGCAGCCGAGCCGGACAGCCTTCGGAAAAACTGTTTTTT. Translating gives CASSRAGQPSEKLFF.

This clone turned up a few times. The genes are TRBV5-4 and TRBJ1-2; the match to TRBD1 covers 7 bases. From germline, CDR1 is SGHNT and CDR2 YYREEE (reference sequence). The CDR3 has 14 amino acids. J was trimmed by 3 bases and V by 5 bases; bases with no gene match: 7. DNA of the CDR3: TGTGCCAGCAGAAACAGGGGCTGGGACTATGGCTACACCTTC. This translates into CASRNRGWDYGYTF.

This sequence joins TRBV7-6 and TRBJ2-3, with 7 bases aligning to TRBD1. V lost 1 base and J lost 6; bases outside the gene matches: 10. CDR1 SGHVS and CDR2 FNYEAQ come from the germline V gene. The CDR3 sequence is 16 residues long. Here the CDR3 reads CASSLGAEGAADTQYF. CDR3 DNA sequence: TGTGCCAGCAGCTTAGGGGCTGAGGGGGCAGCGGATACGCAGTATTTT.

The CDR3, as DNA: TGTGCCAGCAGCTTTCGATCTTACGGGGGGACAGATACGCAGTATTTT. Protein: CASSFRSYGGTDTQYF. The gene calls are TRBV7-2 and TRBJ2-3; 7 bases map to TRBD2. Trimming at V came to 3 bases and at J to 3 bases, leaving 9 bases not matched to a gene. Germline CDR1 reads SGHTA; CDR2 reads FQGNSA. The CDR3 spans 16 residues.